This T cell receptor beta chain was found in a study of blood T cell repertoires in COVID-19 (dated by TCRdb to 2020 to 2022). Looking at the study overall: Collaborator samples came from the United States, Italy and Spain and covered acute and convalescent phases of COVID-19. The material from the prospective study consisted of cDNA or gDNA derived from T cells, B-cell-depleted T cells, or PBMCs. Subjects who had been exposed to COVID-19, were actively infected with it, or had recovered from it provided the deeply sampled blood TCRbeta repertoires that made up the dataset. The repertoires were released in a freely available public database intended as a resource for research on the immune response to SARS-CoV-2. The samples were drawn from two sources: the first 160 participants of the ongoing ImmuneRACE study, and 1,000 to 1,500 subjects contributed by 6 global collaborators. The sample metadata nearly always contained a de-identified subject ID, COVID-19 status, age in years and sex. Where HLA class I and class II types were available, the types were taken from metadata supplied by the sample provider, not from assay-based typing.

Paper-wide results and their limitations: The amount of clinical and demographic metadata varied by source and participant and was provided uncurated.

For CDR1 and CDR2, the germline V gene (reference sequence) lists LNHDA and SQIVND. Trimming at the junction amounts to 5 bases on V and 0 bases on J, and the germline ends lie 11 bases apart. CDR3 length: 15 amino acids, cysteine to phenylalanine. The read is trimmed to its CDR3 DNA, 45 bases read in frame from base 1. TCRbeta CDR3 regions were amplified from genomic DNA by means of the immunoSEQ Assay, a bias-controlled multiplex PCR. Per the source publication's procedure: The number of nucleated cells in each sample was estimated from the amplification of reference gene primers within the assay. To quantify the absolute abundance of each unique TCRbeta CDR3 rearrangement, sequence reads were collapsed and filtered. For each sample, productive Simpson clonality was calculated as the square root of Simpson's diversity index over productive rearrangements. TCRdb retrieved this table from immuneACCESS and kept in-frame rearrangements only. Not all clones are present; in checked studies, unresolved V genes account for under half, and no reason is known for the remainder. V and J calls and clone size are copied from that table; D and trimming were computed from the DNA. Within this sample are about 240,000 clones, with 81% of them counted one time only. In total, the top ten clones hold 6.5% to 9% of the sample.

One collaborating source in Seattle enrolled patients during active infection and followed them longitudinally through the course of disease. Collaborating institutions collected whole blood in K2EDTA tubes following their own protocols. Collaborator samples were shipped for TCRbeta analysis as frozen whole blood, isolated PBMCs, or DNA extracted from either sample type. Details on this clone: Its target antigen remains unknown. Base-call qualities are not available, and no considerably larger clone is one nucleotide away.

This sequence originates from an elderly woman with COVID-19, enrolled during active disease. The sequence links TRBV19 to TRBJ1-3; a tentative D call is TRBD1 (6 bases match). The sequencing input was peripheral blood. Read as DNA, the sequence is TGTGCCAGTAGTTTCGGACAGTCCTCTGGAAACACCATATATTTT. Its coded protein is CASSFGQSSGNTIYF.